The 14 T cell receptor beta chains presented below share a single source sample, sequenced in a study of identical twins' blood T cells. TCRdb fed the 5' RACE reads into MiXCR, producing one record per CDR3 protein. The profile covers fewer than 450,000 distinct CDR3 sequences, with over 25% appearing a single time and about 6.1% taken by the ten largest. Material for sequencing was PBMCs. These receptors originate from a woman between 18 and 50 years old in good health.

This clonotype was detected ten times or more. The chain couples TRBV7-8 to TRBJ1-2; D gene uncertain. This CDR3 has 15 residues. Germline V gives CDR1 SGHVS, CDR2 FQNEAQ. V lost 6 bases and J lost 3, with 17 bases in between. The CDR3 protein is CASSPSGWAYYGYTF. As DNA, the CDR3 is TGTGCCAGCAGTCCATCGGGCTGGGCCTACTATGGCTACACCTTC.

This clonotype occurred a few times. The J gene is TRBJ1-2, the V gene TRBV29-1; 9 bases are shared with TRBD1. The V gene end was trimmed by 7 bases and the J gene end by 1 base; junction bases not matched to a gene: 10. The CDR3 is 15 residues long. Per germline, CDR1 SQVTM and CDR2 ANQGSEA. Written as DNA, the CDR3 is TGCAGCGCCACGGGACAGGGCGCTCTTAACTATGGCTACACCTTC. This sequence encodes CSATGQGALNYGYTF.

Worth noting for this clonotype: A clone one base away is much larger, so this may be a read error. The V gene is TRBV11-3, the J gene TRBJ2-3; TRBD2 matches at 8 bases. Germline CDR1 reads SGHNT; CDR2 reads YENEEA. V gave up 1 base and J gave up 2 bases; unmatched junction bases: 2. The CDR3 length is 15 residues. CDR3 protein: CASSLGLAITDTQYF. DNA for the CDR3: TGTGCCAGCAGCTTAGGACTAGCGATCACAGATACGCAGTATTTT. The variable domain in full, with the rest retrieved from reference TRBV11-3 and TRBJ2-3, is EAGVVQSPRYKIIEKKQPVAFWCNPISGHNTLYWYLQNLGQGPELLIRYENEEAVDDSQLPKDRFSAERLKGVDSTLKIQPAELGDSAVYLCASSLGLAITDTQYFGPGTRLTVL.

This clonotype was seen many times. The V and J genes are TRBV7-8 and TRBJ2-3, with 8 bases fitting TRBD2. The germline gives CDR1 SGHVS, CDR2 FQNEAQ. V shed 1 base, J shed 2 bases, and the junction held 5 bases outside the gene matches. This CDR3 is built from 16 residues. The CDR3 DNA reads TGTGCCAGCAGCTTAGATCAGCGGGGGCCCACAGATACGCAGTATTTT. Amino acid sequence: CASSLDQRGPTDTQYF.

This clonotype was counted ten times or more. The CDR3 coding sequence is TGCAGCGTAACAGGGCCCACCGGGGAGCTGTTTTTT. Protein sequence: CSVTGPTGELFF. The chain combines TRBV29-1 with TRBJ2-2, with D perhaps TRBD1 (6 bases). The CDR3 length is 12 residues. Looked up from germline, CDR1 is SQVTM and CDR2 is ANQGSEA. V was trimmed by 6 bases and J by 4 bases, leaving 9 bases between them.

In this sample, this clonotype turned up a few times. CDR3 sequence reads: CSVEGSGGGFEKLFF. CDR3 coding DNA: TGCAGCGTTGAAGGGTCCGGAGGAGGGTTTGAAAAACTGTTTTTT. The chain has TRBV29-1 and TRBJ1-4, with no clear D. Germline values: CDR1 SQVTM, CDR2 ANQGSEA. Trimming took off 1 base at V and 7 bases at J, with 16 bases between the two ends. CDR3 length: 15 residues. Variable domain in full (rest from reference TRBV29-1 and TRBJ1-4): SAVISQKPSRDICQRGTSLTIQCQVDSQVTMMFWYRQQPGQSLTLIATANQGSEATYESGFVIDKFPISRPNLTFSTLTVSNMSPEDSSIYLCSVEGSGGGFEKLFFGSGTQLSVL.

This clonotype was detected only a few times. At one end the junction does not follow the germline gene, possibly because of a read error. The genes are TRBV20-1 and TRBJ2-1, with TRBD2 matching 7 bases. The length of the CDR3 is 15 residues. CDR1 is DFQATT and CDR2 is SNEGSKA in the germline V gene (reference sequence). The CDR3 region is CSARDQTSSNNEQFF. In DNA, the CDR3 is TGCAGTGCTAGAGATCAGACTAGCTCCAACAATGAGCAGTTCTTC.

This clonotype has just one count. One end of the junction fails to match germline, which may point to a read error. The rearrangement joins TRBV5-1 to TRBJ2-1; 8 nucleotides agree with TRBD2. This CDR3 has 19 amino acids. The V gene's germline CDR1 is SGHRS and CDR2 YFSETQ. CDR3 residues: CARSLPQQKTSATYNEQFF. The CDR3 DNA reads TGCGCCAGAAGCTTACCACAACAAAAGACTAGCGCTACCTACAATGAGCAGTTCTTC. Complete variable domain (other parts from reference TRBV5-1 and TRBJ2-1): KAGVTQTPRYLIKTRGQQVTLSCSPISGHRSVSWYQQTPGQGLQFLFEYFSETQRNKGNFPGRFSGRQFSNSRSEMNVSTLELGDSALYLCARSLPQQKTSATYNEQFFGPGTRLTVL.

This clonotype occurred a few times. This chain joins TRBV3-1 and TRBJ1-6; 7 bases are shared with TRBD1. Germline trimming cut 1 base from V and 9 bases from J; bases unmatched to any gene: 3. Per the germline V gene, CDR1 is LGHDT and CDR2 is YNNKEL (reference sequence). This CDR3 region has 14 residues. Written as DNA, the CDR3 is TGTGCCAGCAGCCAAGGACAGGGTGCTTCACCCCTCCACTTT. Translation: CASSQGQGASPLHF.

This clonotype was recorded many times. The J gene is TRBJ2-2, the V gene TRBV20-1; weak D call: TRBD2 (6 bases). Germline V gene lookup returns CDR1 DFQATT and CDR2 SNEGSKA (reference sequence). This CDR3 spans 14 amino acids. V dropped 2 bases and J dropped 0 bases, with 7 bases sitting between them. The CDR3 protein is CSARSGANTGELFF. The CDR3, as DNA: TGCAGTGCTAGATCGGGGGCGAACACCGGGGAGCTGTTTTTT.

This clonotype showed up many times. This chain joins TRBV11-2 and TRBJ1-3, with unresolved D. The CDR3 has 12 amino acids. Trimming removed 2 bases at V and 6 bases at J, with 5 bases between. CDR1 is SGHAT, CDR2 FQNNGV, per germline. The CDR3 is CASSLRVNTIYF. CDR3 DNA: TGTGCCAGCAGCTTACGCGTAAACACCATATATTTT. The variable domain in full, with the rest retrieved from reference TRBV11-2 and TRBJ1-3, is EAGVAQSPRYKIIEKRQSVAFWCNPISGHATLYWYQQILGQGPKLLIQFQNNGVVDDSQLPKDRFSAERLKGVDSTLKIQPAKLEDSAVYLCASSLRVNTIYFGEGSWLTVV.

The chain employs TRBV9 and TRBJ1-2; D uncertain. Trimming removed 0 bases from V and 8 bases from J, with 14 bases in between. Germline values: CDR1 SGDLS, CDR2 YYNGEE. The CDR3 length is 14 residues. The CDR3 here is CASSVEARPMGYTF. The DNA for the CDR3 is TGTGCCAGCAGCGTAGAGGCCCGTCCAATGGGCTACACCTTC.

This clonotype was seen at least ten times. V gene TRBV29-1 combines with J gene TRBJ1-5; D ambiguous. V was pared by 4 bases and J by 3 bases, with 7 bases between. Looked up from germline, CDR1 is SQVTM and CDR2 is ANQGSEA. The CDR3 has 12 amino acids. The CDR3 DNA sequence: TGCAGCGTTGGTACGCTCAATCAGCCCCAGCATTTT. Residues: CSVGTLNQPQHF.

This clonotype has a handful of counts. The V and J genes are TRBV10-3 and TRBJ1-5; TRBD1 might be the D (5 bases). Between the trimmed V and J ends, which lost 10 bases and 7 bases, there was a span of 17 bases. CDR1 ENHRY and CDR2 SYGVKD come from the germline V gene. The CDR3 is 13 residues long. The CDR3 protein is CATRIGQGQPQHF. The CDR3 DNA reads as TGTGCCACCCGAATAGGTCAGGGCCAGCCCCAGCATTTT.